These T cell receptor beta chains were read from a single sample in a study of OX40 agonist ivuxolimab in advanced cancers. The table came from immunoSEQ multiplex PCR; TCRdb's copy has only in-frame clones and leaves some out. Among approximately 40,000 clones listed, 80% were seen once. The sequences come from CD4+ or CD8+ T cells sorted from blood, collected in a trial of the OX40 agonist ivuxolimab. The receptors were sampled from an adult with an advanced solid tumor such as melanoma, head and neck, liver or kidney cancer. The conserved cysteine and the conserved F or W are not part of the CDR3 here. A row's size may be missing; if present it is once, few, many or a size class.

J,size,V,CDR3
TRBJ2-2,NA,TRBV19,ASRREANTGELF
TRBJ2-5,once,TRBV7-2,ASSSGDRGMKETQY
TRBJ1-1,NA,TRBV5-1,ASSLPTRIGNTEAF
TRBJ2-3,NA,TRBV27,ASLRLAGEVGPQY
TRBJ2-1,few,TRBV19,ASSSGVNEWNEQF
TRBJ2-3,NA,TRBV4-1,ASSPLPGPSTDTQY
TRBJ1-2,NA,TRBV7-2,ASSYVGSPIWGGYT
TRBJ2-1,NA,TRBV4-3,ASSQDWGGLVHNEQF
TRBJ2-5,NA,TRBV30,ACSVGGGRGETQY
TRBJ1-2,many,TRBV18,ASSPPRGREANYGYT
TRBJ1-1,NA,TRBV4-3,ASSQEPGTEAF
TRBJ1-4,NA,TRBV28,ASSFGGWGEKLF
TRBJ2-2,once,TRBV5-1,ASSHDRFPKAGELF
TRBJ2-1,NA,TRBV2,ASGGQSSYNEQF
TRBJ2-7,NA,TRBV15,ATSRGGAAYEQY
TRBJ2-1,NA,TRBV5-4,ASSSRDNYNEQF
TRBJ1-3,NA,TRBV6-5,ASSYNRFTSGNTIY
TRBJ2-5,NA,TRBV2,ASSEVLGKETQY
TRBJ2-7,NA,TRBV9,ASSAAVGRNYEQY
TRBJ1-1,NA,TRBV10-1,ASSVGGNTEAF
TRBJ2-3,NA,TRBV21-1,ASSIRTPSADTQY
TRBJ1-2,NA,TRBV28,ASSLSQGSNYGYT
TRBJ2-7,few,TRBV7-7,ASSFSLTYEQY
TRBJ1-1,NA,TRBV27,ASRRIPGGAEAF
TRBJ1-2,NA,TRBV29-1,SVGRQGIGGYT
TRBJ1-4,few,TRBV15,ATSKGGSEREKLF
TRBJ1-2,few,TRBV28,ASSWTGRAYGYT
TRBJ2-1,NA,TRBV28,ASSPKTEVAGKF
TRBJ2-2,NA,TRBV29-1,SAMTSWTGELF
TRBJ2-1,once,TRBV19,ASATRGIGANEQF
TRBJ2-5,NA,TRBV30,AWSGFETQY
TRBJ2-5,NA,TRBV5-5,ASSWGQIQETQY
TRBJ2-7,few,TRBV30,AWSVLLTGAYEQY
TRBJ1-4,once,TRBV5-4,ASSLNRGIDEKLF
TRBJ2-5,NA,TRBV10-3,AINTGLGETQY
TRBJ2-3,NA,TRBV5-1,ASTSGRYDTQY
TRBJ1-1,once,TRBV5-4,ASSRGTGMITEAF
TRBJ2-7,NA,TRBV29-1,SVGTPGSYEQY
TRBJ1-1,few,TRBV5-4,ASSSGRENEAF
TRBJ1-1,NA,TRBV29-1,SVVKGNTEAF